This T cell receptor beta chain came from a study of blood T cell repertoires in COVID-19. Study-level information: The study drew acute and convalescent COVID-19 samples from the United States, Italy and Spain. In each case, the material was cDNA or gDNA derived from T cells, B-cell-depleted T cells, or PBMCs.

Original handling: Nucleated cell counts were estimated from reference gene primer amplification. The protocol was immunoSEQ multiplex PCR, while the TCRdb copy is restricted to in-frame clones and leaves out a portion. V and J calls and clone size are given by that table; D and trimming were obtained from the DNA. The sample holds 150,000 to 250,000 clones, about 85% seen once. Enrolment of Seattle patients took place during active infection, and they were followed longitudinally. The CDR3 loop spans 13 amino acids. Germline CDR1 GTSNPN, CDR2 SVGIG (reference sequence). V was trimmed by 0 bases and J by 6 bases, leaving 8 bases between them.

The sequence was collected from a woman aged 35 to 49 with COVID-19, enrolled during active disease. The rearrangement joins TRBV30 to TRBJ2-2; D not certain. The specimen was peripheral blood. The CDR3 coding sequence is TGTGCCTGGAGTGTAATGGAGCCCGGGGAGCTGTTTTTT. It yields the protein CAWSVMEPGELFF.